This TCR beta chain was observed in a study of blood T cell repertoires in COVID-19. Libraries were prepared by immunoSEQ multiplex PCR; TCRdb keeps only in-frame clonotypes and omits some of them. Of 300,000 to 350,000 clones in the sample, approximately 91% were seen once. The V gene's germline CDR1 is LNHDA and CDR2 SQIVND (reference sequence). The V end was cut by 0 bases, the J end by 8 bases, with 7 bases between. The CDR3 has 13 residues. This receptor was obtained from a woman in her 30s who had been exposed to COVID-19. Material: PBMCs or T cells enriched from blood (not recorded which). The chain uses TRBV19 and TRBJ1-4, with D possibly being TRBD1 (5 bases). CDR3: CASSIEGAEKLFF. CDR3 sequence (DNA): TGTGCCAGTAGTATAGAAGGGGCCGAAAAACTGTTTTTT.